This T cell receptor beta chain was sequenced in a study of blood T cells in healthy people across ages. Broader study findings: TCR beta diversity per million T cells fell roughly linearly with age.

Alongside a J-beta primer mix, a sample-barcoded 5' primer served in a second PCR lasting about 7 to 11 cycles. MiXCR, run by TCRdb on the 5' RACE reads, gives a single entry per CDR3 protein. This sample yields about a million distinct CDR3 sequences, of which less than 45% are seen a single time; over 10% belongs to the top ten. The sample providers were healthy Caucasian people from Russia, aged about 6 to 90. Approximately 10 milliliters was the volume of peripheral blood drawn from each donor. Isolation of PBMCs gave at least 7 million cells per sample. About this clonotype itself: As yet, its antigen is unknown. A read error may produce the germline difference seen at one junction end.

Germline assignment: CDR1 LGHNA and CDR2 YSLEER. There are 16 residues in the CDR3. Sequencing was carried out using blood. The clonotype comes from a man between 18 and 35 years old in good health. This sequence joins TRBV4-3 and TRBJ1-2, with D maybe TRBD1 (5 bases). The CDR3 region is CAGSQDGDARWSGYTF. The CDR3 DNA reads TGCGCCGGCAGCCAAGATGGGGACGCCAGGTGGTCTGGCTACACCTTC.